Listed here are 20 T cell receptor beta chains from one sample, sequenced in a study of tumor-infiltrating lymphocytes in primary liver carcinoma. A constant-region primer primed TCR beta cDNA synthesis from roughly 510 ng of total RNA. TCR beta libraries came from three nested multiplex PCR rounds using slightly modified ARM-PCR. Use of TRBV1-TRBV30 forward primers with a C-beta reverse primer characterized the first two PCR rounds, which lasted 10 cycles each. TCRdb re-called the multiplex PCR reads with MiXCR, one entry per CDR3 protein. The sample holds 90,000 to 100,000 distinct CDR3 sequences, approximately 68% seen once. DNA and RNA were both co-extracted from 20-30 mg of bulk tissue that had not been sorted. The material sequenced was liver tumor tissue from sampling region 5. Subset: tumor region T5, tumor centre. These receptors were collected from a woman aged 55-69 years with primary liver carcinoma and hepatitis B virus infection.

Comments on this clonotype: Since the CDR3 does not end with the conserved phenylalanine or tryptophan, this likely comes from a read error. This chain links TRBV7-8 with TRBJ1-5, with TRBD1 matching over 8 bases. The CDR3 runs to 16 residues. The germline V gene has CDR1 SGHVS and CDR2 FQNEAQ. The CDR3 reads CASTLEAGGYGGPQHL. CDR3 nucleotide sequence: TGTGCCAGCACCTTAGAGGCAGGGGGCTATGGAGGGCCCCAGCATTTG.

About this clonotype: A read error may account for a junction end that differs from germline. This chain uses TRBV7-9 with TRBJ2-5; maybe TRBD2 (6 bases). This CDR3 is 14 amino acids long. Germline V gives CDR1 SEHNR, CDR2 FQNEAQ (reference sequence). This CDR3 is CVSSFSGGLETQYF. The CDR3 DNA sequence: TGTGTCAGCAGCTTTAGCGGAGGCTTGGAGACCCAGTACTTC. The full variable domain, in which reference TRBV7-9 and TRBJ2-5 provide the parts outside the CDR3, is DTGVSQNPRHKITKRGQNVTFRCDPISEHNRLYWYRQTLGQGPEFLTYFQNEAQLEKSRLLSDRFSAERPKGSFSTLEIQRTEQGDSAMYLCVSSFSGGLETQYFGPGTRLLVL.

Worth noting for this clonotype: Germline and junction disagree at one end, which may indicate a read error. The gene calls are TRBV11-1 and TRBJ2-7; 8 bases are shared with TRBD1. Germline values: CDR1 SGHAT, CDR2 FQDESV (reference sequence). This CDR3 contains 15 residues. CDR3 sequence (DNA): TGTGCCGGCAGGCCCGCTCTCGACAGGGGTAGTGAACAGTACTTC. This codes for CAGRPALDRGSEQYF.

Note on this clonotype: One end of the junction varies from germline; a read error may be responsible. The V call is TRBV12-3 or TRBV12-4, the J call TRBJ2-5, with 9 bases aligning to TRBD1. The CDR3 extends over 15 amino acids. CDR3 amino acids: CANSFSTGGAETRYF. The CDR3 region has the DNA TGTGCCAACAGTTTTTCCACAGGGGGCGCGGAGACCCGGTACTTC.

The chain links TRBV6-5 to TRBJ2-7; tentative D call: TRBD1 (6 bases). The CDR3 consists of 13 residues. V was pared by 5 bases and J by 13 bases, with 21 bases between. CDR1 is MNHEY and CDR2 is SVGAGI in the germline V gene. CDR3 amino acids: CASSQNRANEDYF. The CDR3 DNA follows: TGTGCCAGCAGTCAAAACAGGGCCAACGAGGATTACTTC.

In this sample, this clonotype turned up many times. The rearrangement links TRBV5-1 to TRBJ1-2; tentatively, D is TRBD1 (6 bases). V was clipped by 0 bases and J by 3 bases, with 9 bases between them. The germline V gene encodes CDR1 SGHRS and CDR2 YFSETQ. CDR3 size: 14 residues. This CDR3 reads CASSLEPGDYGYTF. The CDR3 DNA reads TGCGCCAGCAGCTTGGAACCAGGGGACTATGGCTACACCTTC.

Details on this clonotype: The junction does not match germline at one end; this may be a read error. The chain carries TRBV6-1 and TRBJ1-2; D gene unclear. Germline V gene sequence: CDR1 MNHNS, CDR2 SASEGT. CDR3 length: 13 residues. In nucleotides, the CDR3 is TGTCTCGCTGTACGTGACGGGAGCTATAGCTACACCTTC. This gives the protein CLAVRDGSYSYTF.

In this sample, this clonotype turned up many times. This sequence joins TRBV29-1 and TRBJ2-7; 14 bases match TRBD2. Per germline, CDR1 SQVTM and CDR2 ANQGSEA. This CDR3 is 16 amino acids long. After removal of 4 bases from V and 2 bases from J, the junction contained 7 bases not matched to a gene. CDR3 sequence: CSVAGLAGVSAYEQYF. The CDR3 region has the DNA TGCAGCGTTGCGGGACTAGCGGGAGTGAGTGCCTACGAGCAGTACTTC.

This clonotype was counted at least ten times. This rearrangement joins TRBV29-1 to TRBJ2-4, with D possibly TRBD1 on 7 matching bases. The ends were cut back, 6 bases at V and 4 bases at J, with 19 bases in the middle. CDR3 length: 15 residues. Germline V gives CDR1 SQVTM, CDR2 ANQGSEA. The CDR3 loop reads CSVWRGDSAKNIQYF. The CDR3 nucleotides are TGCAGCGTCTGGAGGGGGGACAGCGCTAAAAACATTCAGTACTTC. Looking up the rest from reference TRBV29-1 and TRBJ2-4 gives the full variable domain: SAVISQKPSRDICQRGTSLTIQCQVDSQVTMMFWYRQQPGQSLTLIATANQGSEATYESGFVIDKFPISRPNLTFSTLTVSNMSPEDSSIYLCSVWRGDSAKNIQYFGAGTRLSVL.

Notes on this clonotype: The conserved phenylalanine or tryptophan is not found at the CDR3 terminus, so this likely reflects a read error. V is TRBV29-1 and J is TRBJ2-1; TRBD2 matches at 15 bases. The CDR3 length is 16 residues. Losses at the gene ends were 3 bases for V and 9 bases for J; bases not matched to a gene: 9. Germline V CDR1 and CDR2: SQVTM, ANQGSEA. This chain's CDR3 is CSVEGTSGRTVSEQFL. The CDR3 nucleotides are TGCAGCGTTGAGGGGACTAGCGGGAGGACCGTTAGTGAGCAGTTCTTA.

This clonotype was seen a few times. The rearrangement joins TRBV25-1 to TRBJ2-1; the D call may be TRBD1 or TRBD2 (5 bases each). Germline CDR1 reads MGHDK; CDR2 reads SYGVNS. Trimming pared 3 bases from V and 6 bases from J, leaving 15 bases between. The CDR3 has 15 residues. The CDR3 sequence: CASSEGIERGNEQFF. Written as DNA, the CDR3 is TGTGCCAGCAGTGAGGGAATAGAGAGGGGCAATGAGCAGTTCTTC.

This clonotype has ten or more counts. This chain links TRBV12-3 or TRBV12-4 with TRBJ1-1, with TRBD1 matching 9 bases. The trim removed 4 bases at V and 7 bases at J, leaving 13 bases unmatched. CDR3 length: 16 residues. The CDR3 here is CASSSGAGTGPLEAFF. The DNA of the CDR3 is TGTGCCAGCAGTTCCGGAGCCGGGACAGGGCCACTTGAAGCTTTCTTT.

This clonotype was counted many times. The chain is built from TRBV29-1 and TRBJ1-5; tentative D call: TRBD1 (5 bases). Germline-derived CDR1 and CDR2 are SQVTM and ANQGSEA. The V gene lost 0 bases and the J gene lost 4 bases, with 10 bases spanning the gap. The CDR3 covers 14 residues. CDR3 residues: CSVEESGGNQPQHF. CDR3 DNA sequence: TGCAGCGTTGAAGAGTCGGGGGGGAATCAGCCCCAGCATTTT.

Concerning this clonotype: An end of the junction does not agree with germline; a read error may underlie this. V gene TRBV6-5 combines with J gene TRBJ2-3; 8 bases are a match to TRBD2. This CDR3 is built from 17 residues. Per the germline V gene, CDR1 is MNHEY and CDR2 is SVGAGI. The CDR3 reads CASSRLAPSGGIDTQYF. CDR3 DNA: TGTGCCAGCAGCAGACTAGCGCCGAGTGGGGGCATAGATACTCAGTATTTT.

In DNA, the CDR3 is TGTGCCAGCAGTTCTGACCGTATTACCTGGGAGCTGTTTTTT. Translating gives CASSSDRITWELFF. V gene TRBV6-5 combines with J gene TRBJ2-2; D gene unclear. V dropped 4 bases and J dropped 9 bases, with 15 bases sitting between them. Germline CDR1 reads MNHEY; CDR2 reads SVGAGI. The CDR3 is 14 amino acids.

This clonotype appeared many times. The chain couples TRBV10-1 to TRBJ2-1, with TRBD2 matching over 13 bases. The trim removed 3 bases at V and 1 base at J, leaving 3 bases unmatched. The CDR3 totals 17 residues. CDR1 and CDR2 (germline): WNHNN, SYGVQD (reference sequence). CDR3 in DNA: TGCGCCAGCAGTGATCCGGGACTAGCGGGATCCTACAATGAGCAGTTCTTC. Protein product: CASSDPGLAGSYNEQFF.

Concerning this clonotype itself: A clone one base away is much larger, so this may be a read error. The V and J genes are TRBV7-8 and TRBJ1-5, with a possible D match to TRBD1 (6 bases). Per the germline V gene, CDR1 is SGHVS and CDR2 is FQNEAQ. V was shortened by 1 base and J by 0 bases, with 13 bases between the two germline ends. The CDR3 has 17 residues. The DNA for the CDR3 is TGTGCCAGCAGCTTAGGGCGGCAGGGGACTAGCAATCAGCCCCAGCATTTT. It yields the protein CASSLGRQGTSNQPQHF. The entire variable domain, with the rest obtained from reference TRBV7-8 and TRBJ1-5, is as follows: GAGVSQSPRYKVAKRGQDVALRCDPISGHVSLFWYQQALGQGPEFLTYFQNEAQLDKSGLPSDRFFAERPEGSVSTLKIQRTQQEDSAVYLCASSLGRQGTSNQPQHFGDGTRLSIL.

In regard to this clonotype: Possible read error: a much larger clone is one base away. This rearrangement joins TRBV5-4 to TRBJ2-5; 7 bases line up with TRBD1. In germline, CDR1 is SGHNT, CDR2 YYREEE (reference sequence). This CDR3 region has 13 residues. The CDR3 nucleotides read TGTGCCAGGAGCTCACCAGGGGGAGAGACCCAGTACTTC. The encoded protein is CARSSPGGETQYF.

Points on this clonotype: This could be a read error, since a much larger clone is one nucleotide away. This sequence joins TRBV5-4 and TRBJ2-7; TRBD1 matches at 8 bases. Germline V gives CDR1 SGHNT, CDR2 YYREEE (reference sequence). This CDR3 has 15 amino acids. The CDR3 DNA follows: TGTACCAGCAGCATCGGGACAGGAGGCGACTACGAGCAGTACTTC. Protein sequence: CTSSIGTGGDYEQYF. Full variable domain (rest looked up from reference TRBV5-4 and TRBJ2-7): ETGVTQSPTHLIKTRGQQVTLRCSSQSGHNTVSWYQQALGQGPQFIFQYYREEENGRGNFPPRFSGLQFPNYSSELNVNALELDDSALYLCTSSIGTGGDYEQYFGPGTRLTVT.

This clonotype was counted a single time. This sequence may be a read error, since a much larger clone differs from it by one base. The J gene is TRBJ2-7, the V gene TRBV7-9, with 9 bases lining up with TRBD1. Germline CDR1 SEHNR, CDR2 FQNEAQ (reference sequence). This CDR3 spans 14 amino acids. Written as DNA, the CDR3 is TGTACCAGCACCAGCCAGAGGACAGGGGTCGAGCAGTACTTC. It yields the protein CTSTSQRTGVEQYF.